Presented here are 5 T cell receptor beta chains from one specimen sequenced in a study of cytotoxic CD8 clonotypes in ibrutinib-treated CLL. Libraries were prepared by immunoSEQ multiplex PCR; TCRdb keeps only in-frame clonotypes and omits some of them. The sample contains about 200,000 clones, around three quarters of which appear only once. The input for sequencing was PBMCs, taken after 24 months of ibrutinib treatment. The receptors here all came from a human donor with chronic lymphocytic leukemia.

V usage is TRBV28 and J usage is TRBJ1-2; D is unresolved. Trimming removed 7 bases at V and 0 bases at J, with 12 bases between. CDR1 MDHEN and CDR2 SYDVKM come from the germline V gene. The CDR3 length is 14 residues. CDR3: CASTPGSANYGYTF. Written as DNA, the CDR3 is TGTGCCAGCACCCCGGGGTCGGCTAACTATGGCTACACCTTC.

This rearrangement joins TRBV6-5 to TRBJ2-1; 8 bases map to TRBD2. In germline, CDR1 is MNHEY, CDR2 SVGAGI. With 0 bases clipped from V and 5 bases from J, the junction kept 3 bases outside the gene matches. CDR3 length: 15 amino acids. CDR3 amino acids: CASSYSRAGDNEQFF. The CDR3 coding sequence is TGTGCCAGCAGTTACTCGAGAGCGGGAGACAATGAGCAGTTCTTC.

The CDR3 nucleotides are TGCGCCAGCAGTCAACAGGGTGGAATCACTGAAGCTTTCTTT. It encodes CASSQQGGITEAFF. J is TRBJ1-1 and V is TRBV10-2; D is possibly TRBD1 (6 bases). Trimming stripped 5 bases from V and 4 bases from J, with 14 bases between. Germline V gives CDR1 WSHSY, CDR2 SAAADI. This CDR3 has 14 amino acids.

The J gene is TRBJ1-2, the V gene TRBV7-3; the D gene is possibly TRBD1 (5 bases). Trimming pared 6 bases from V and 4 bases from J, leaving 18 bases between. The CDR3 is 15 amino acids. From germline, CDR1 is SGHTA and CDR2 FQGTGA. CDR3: CASSLNPGESYGYTF. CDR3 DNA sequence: TGTGCCAGCAGTCTAAATCCGGGGGAAAGCTATGGCTACACCTTC.

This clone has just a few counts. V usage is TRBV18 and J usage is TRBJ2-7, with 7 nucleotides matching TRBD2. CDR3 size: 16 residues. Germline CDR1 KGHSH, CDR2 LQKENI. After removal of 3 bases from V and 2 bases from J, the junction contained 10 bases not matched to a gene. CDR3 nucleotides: TGTGCCAGCTCACCCGTTAAGGCTAGCGGAACCTACGAGCAGTACTTC. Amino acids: CASSPVKASGTYEQYF.